The 20 T cell receptor beta chains reported below all come from one sample, sequenced in a study of shared clonotypes between healthy human individuals. Assay used: immunoSEQ multiplex PCR; TCRdb lists only in-frame clones, some missing. The sample consists of approximately 98,000 clones, roughly two thirds of them appearing once. Sequencing was done on a sample of memory CD8+ T cells sorted from blood. Subset in this sample: CD45RO+ cells pooled with CCR7-negative TemRA cells. Source of these receptors: a woman in her twenties or thirties in good health.

This sequence joins TRBV7-2 and TRBJ2-5; no clear D gene. The CDR3 contains 13 residues. Germline loops: CDR1 SGHTA, CDR2 FQGNSA. V was trimmed by 0 bases and J by 7 bases, leaving 9 bases between them. CDR3 amino acids: CASSLARSATQYF. CDR3 coding DNA: TGTGCCAGCAGCTTAGCGCGAAGTGCGACCCAGTACTTC.

Regarding this clone: This CDR3 is also generated by other DNA sequences in the sample. The genes are TRBV9 and TRBJ2-2; D not certain. Trimming removed 0 bases from V and 5 bases from J, with 8 bases in between. This CDR3 contains 14 residues. Germline V CDR1 and CDR2: SGDLS, YYNGEE. CDR3 loop: CASSVAWGTGELFF. CDR3 bases: TGTGCCAGCAGCGTAGCATGGGGTACCGGGGAGCTGTTTTTT.

The chain links TRBV27 to TRBJ1-5, with D maybe TRBD1 (6 bases). Between the trimmed V and J ends, which lost 3 bases and 6 bases, there was a span of 9 bases. The CDR3 is 13 amino acids. The germline gives CDR1 MNHEY, CDR2 SMNVEV (reference sequence). Here the CDR3 DNA reads TGTGCCAGCAGTTTCAACAGGGTTCAGCCCCAGCATTTT. This translates into CASSFNRVQPQHF.

V gene TRBV18 combines with J gene TRBJ2-7; 7 bases fit TRBD1. The trim removed 2 bases at V and 0 bases at J, leaving 4 bases unmatched. CDR1 KGHSH and CDR2 LQKENI come from the germline V gene. This CDR3 is 15 amino acids long. The CDR3, as DNA: TGTGCCAGCTCACCATTACAGGGGTCCTCCTACGAGCAGTACTTC. Amino acids: CASSPLQGSSYEQYF.

J is TRBJ1-2 and V is TRBV19; TRBD1 matches 9 bases. V shed 5 bases, J shed 5 bases, and the junction held 12 bases outside the gene matches. Germline assignment: CDR1 LNHDA and CDR2 SQIVND (reference sequence). CDR3 length equals 16 residues. The chain's CDR3 is CASSQPGTGQIYGYTF. The CDR3 nucleotides are TGTGCCAGTAGTCAGCCCGGGACAGGGCAAATTTATGGCTACACCTTC.

The J gene is TRBJ2-7, the V gene TRBV4-1; D is unresolved. The V end was cut by 2 bases, the J end by 2 bases, with 10 bases between. The CDR3 extends over 14 amino acids. Per the germline V gene, CDR1 is MGHRA and CDR2 is YSYEKL. CDR3 DNA sequence: TGCGCCAGCAGCCAACGTGACGGAGCCTACGAGCAGTACTTC. This translates into CASSQRDGAYEQYF.

This clone occurred a few times. The chain has TRBV4-1 and TRBJ1-3, with D hard to call. Trimming left V 4 bases short and J 2 bases short, with 3 bases between. Germline CDR1 reads MGHRA; CDR2 reads YSYEKL. This CDR3 has 12 residues. The CDR3 DNA follows: TGCGCCAGCAGCCGTCCTGGAAACACCATATATTTT. Protein product: CASSRPGNTIYF.

The sample holds a few counts of this clone. The same CDR3 can be traced to other DNA sequences in this sample. The chain's CDR3 is CASSLDRDQPQHF. DNA of the CDR3: TGTGCCAGCAGCTTAGACCGGGATCAGCCCCAGCATTTT. The rearrangement links TRBV11-2 to TRBJ1-5; D not resolved. The germline CDR1 and CDR2 sequences are SGHAT and FQNNGV. Trimming shortened V by 0 bases and J by 5 bases, and 5 bases separated the two germline ends. The CDR3 is 13 amino acids. The entire variable domain, with the rest obtained from reference TRBV11-2 and TRBJ1-5, is as follows: EAGVAQSPRYKIIEKRQSVAFWCNPISGHATLYWYQQILGQGPKLLIQFQNNGVVDDSQLPKDRFSAERLKGVDSTLKIQPAKLEDSAVYLCASSLDRDQPQHFGDGTRLSIL.

This clone appeared once. The chain carries TRBV12-2 and TRBJ2-1; the table's D gene call, TRBD2, was not cross checked with the DNA. TRBV12-2 is a documented pseudogene. This CDR3 is 16 amino acids long. CDR3 nucleotide sequence: TGTGCAAGTCGCTTATGCCTCACTAGCCCGGACAATGAGCAGTTCTTC. This gives the protein CASRLCLTSPDNEQFF.

The chain carries TRBV5-1 and TRBJ2-1; D ambiguous. The V gene's germline CDR1 is SGHRS and CDR2 YFSETQ. This CDR3 is built from 14 residues. The V end was cut by 6 bases, the J end by 3 bases, with 13 bases between. CDR3 region: CASKLEGGYNEQFF. CDR3 DNA sequence: TGCGCCAGCAAATTGGAAGGTGGCTACAATGAGCAGTTCTTC.

This clone was observed a single time. The rearrangement links TRBV28 to TRBJ2-1; D is undetermined. The CDR3 consists of 12 residues. V was shortened by 5 bases and J by 4 bases, with 6 bases between the two germline ends. Germline CDR1 MDHEN, CDR2 SYDVKM. In nucleotides, the CDR3 is TGTGCCAGCAGTCACAGATACAATGAGCAGTTCTTC. Residues: CASSHRYNEQFF. Combining the CDR3 with reference TRBV28 and TRBJ2-1 gives the whole variable domain DVKVTQSSRYLVKRTGEKVFLECVQDMDHENMFWYRQDPGLGLRLIYFSYDVKMKEKGDIPEGYSVSREKKERFSLILESASTNQTSMYLCASSHRYNEQFFGPGTRLTVL.

This chain joins TRBV19 and TRBJ1-1, with 7 bases lining up with TRBD1. With V trimmed by 4 bases and J by 3 bases, 11 bases remained unmatched. The CDR3 sequence is 16 residues long. Per germline, CDR1 LNHDA and CDR2 SQIVND (reference sequence). The CDR3 bases are TGTGCCAGTAGTAACCACAGGGGCAAGATGGACACTGAAGCTTTCTTT. This codes for CASSNHRGKMDTEAFF.

The V call is TRBV6-1, the J call TRBJ2-7; 8 bases align to TRBD1. CDR1 and CDR2 from the germline V gene are MNHNS and SASEGT. The CDR3 spans 15 residues. J gave up 9 bases and V 6 bases, and 16 bases lay outside the gene matches. The CDR3 sequence is CASSSMAGGGRGQYF. The CDR3 DNA reads as TGTGCCAGCAGCTCAATGGCAGGGGGCGGACGGGGGCAGTACTTC.

This chain links TRBV27 with TRBJ2-7, with TRBD1 matching 8 bases. This CDR3 is built from 15 residues. The germline V gene has CDR1 MNHEY and CDR2 SMNVEV (reference sequence). V was pared by 3 bases and J by 2 bases, with 6 bases of the junction left unmatched. The CDR3 here is CASSFWTGRTYEQYF. For the CDR3, the DNA is TGTGCCAGCAGTTTCTGGACAGGGCGGACCTACGAGCAGTACTTC.

V usage is TRBV9 and J usage is TRBJ2-3, with 9 nucleotides matching TRBD2. The germline V gene encodes CDR1 SGDLS and CDR2 YYNGEE. After removal of 0 bases from V and 2 bases from J, the junction contained 4 bases not matched to a gene. The length of the CDR3 is 16 residues. CDR3 bases: TGTGCCAGCAGCGTAGATGCGGGAGGGACCACAGATACGCAGTATTTT. This translates into CASSVDAGGTTDTQYF.

The chain combines TRBV4-2 with TRBJ1-1; weak D call: TRBD1 (6 bases). There are 14 residues in the CDR3. V lost 5 bases and J 3 bases, leaving 13 bases between the germline ends. CDR1 LGHNA and CDR2 YNFKEQ come from the germline V gene. CDR3 residues: CASSWWGADTEAFF. The CDR3 DNA is TGTGCCAGCAGCTGGTGGGGGGCGGACACTGAAGCTTTCTTT.

The table lists this clone with a few counts. The rearrangement uses TRBV7-9 and TRBJ2-1; D might be TRBD1 (6 bases). The CDR3 sequence is 16 residues long. Germline values: CDR1 SEHNR, CDR2 FQNEAQ (reference sequence). Trimming left V 4 bases short and J 4 bases short, with 17 bases between. CDR3 DNA: TGTGCCAGCAGCTCTAGGGGAAGACAGGAATACAATGAGCAGTTCTTC. This gives the protein CASSSRGRQEYNEQFF.

The chain is built from TRBV27 and TRBJ1-4, with 8 nucleotides matching TRBD1. J was trimmed by 3 bases and V by 6 bases; bases with no gene match: 3. Germline V gene data show CDR1 as MNHEY and CDR2 as SMNVEV (reference sequence). The CDR3 runs to 14 residues. The CDR3 nucleotides read TGTGCCAGCAGATCAGGGGGCTCTAATGAAAAACTGTTTTTT. This encodes CASRSGGSNEKLFF.

V gene TRBV15 combines with J gene TRBJ2-3, with TRBD2 identical over 7 bases. From germline, CDR1 is LNHNV and CDR2 YYDKDF (reference sequence). With 5 bases clipped from V and 6 bases from J, the junction kept 14 bases outside the gene matches. The CDR3 is 16 amino acids. This CDR3 is CATSDWGEGRGDTQYF. The CDR3 bases are TGTGCCACCAGCGACTGGGGGGAGGGCCGCGGCGATACGCAGTATTTT.

The genes are TRBV7-2 and TRBJ2-7, with D unresolved. Germline lookup yields CDR1 SGHTA and CDR2 FQGNSA. This CDR3 is 13 amino acids long. Deletions cut 3 bases from V and 6 bases from J, with 12 bases between. This CDR3 reads CASSFGSTTEQYF. The CDR3 DNA is TGTGCCAGCAGCTTCGGATCTACCACCGAGCAGTACTTC.